Listed below are T cell receptor beta chains from one sample, sequenced in a study of OX40 agonist ivuxolimab in advanced cancers. Only in-frame clones appear in the TCRdb table, and some are missing; sequencing was by immunoSEQ multiplex PCR. Of about 100,000 clones in the sample, approximately 95% were seen once. The input for sequencing was CD4+ or CD8+ T cells sorted from blood, taken in a trial of the OX40 agonist ivuxolimab. The origin of the receptors is an adult with an advanced solid tumor such as melanoma, head and neck, liver or kidney cancer. CDR3s include the opening cysteine and the closing phenylalanine or tryptophan. D genes are given only for firm matches. Expanded clones get a size class; other rows say once, few or many, or leave the size out.

d_call j_call cdr3_length v_call clone_size cdr3_nt cdr3_aa
- TRBJ1-2 15 TRBV6-5 - TGTGCCAGCAGTTACTCGTACGGGGCCAACTATGGCTACACCTTC CASSYSYGANYGYTF
- TRBJ1-1 15 TRBV5-1 - TGCGCCAGCAGCTTGGCAGGCGGGAGATGGGCTGAAGCTTTCTTT CASSLAGGRWAEAFF
- TRBJ2-7 14 TRBV29-1 - TGCAGCGTTGATCCCGGGCAGGGAAAAGGCGAGCAGTACTTC CSVDPGQGKGEQYF
- TRBJ2-7 13 TRBV7-7 - TGTGCTAGCAGCCCCCCGGGAGCCTACGAGCAGTACTTC CASSPPGAYEQYF
- TRBJ2-7 16 TRBV7-2 - TGTGCCAGCAGCGACCTTGACCAAACCGCCGCCTACGAGCAGTACTTC CASSDLDQTAAYEQYF
TRBD2 TRBJ2-3 18 TRBV11-2 - TGTGCCAGCAGCCCTACTAGCGGGAGGCCCAAGCGCACAGATACGCAGTATTTT CASSPTSGRPKRTDTQYF
TRBD1 TRBJ2-7 13 TRBV19 - TGTGCCACCAGACAGGGGGCAGTTTACGAGCAGTACTTC CATRQGAVYEQYF
- TRBJ1-5 13 TRBV11-2 - TGTGCCAGCAGCTTAGACAGAGATCAGCCCCAGCATTTT CASSLDRDQPQHF
- TRBJ1-2 14 TRBV7-2 once TGTGCCAGCAGCTCCCCCCCGCAGCCCTATGGCTACACCTTC CASSSPPQPYGYTF
- TRBJ2-3 11 TRBV10-3 - TGTGCCATCAGTGTAACAGATACGCAGTATTTT CAISVTDTQYF
- TRBJ1-5 14 TRBV7-2 - TGTGCCAGCAGCCTGCCTCCACCGAATCAGCCCCAGCATTTT CASSLPPPNQPQHF
- TRBJ2-1 14 TRBV7-9 - TGTGCCAGCAGCTTGTGGGACTTCAACAATGAGCAGTTCTTC CASSLWDFNNEQFF
- TRBJ1-1 14 TRBV5-6 - TGTGCCAGCAGCCGCAGGGGCCGGAACACTGAAGCTTTCTTT CASSRRGRNTEAFF
TRBD1 TRBJ1-5 14 TRBV5-8 few TGTGCCAGCAGCGGACAGGGACGGGATCAGCCCCAGCATTTT CASSGQGRDQPQHF
- TRBJ1-3 15 TRBV7-2 - TGTGCCAGCAGCTTAGCCCCGGGGGCTGGAAACACCATATATTTT CASSLAPGAGNTIYF
- TRBJ2-5 14 TRBV5-4 - TGTGCCAGCAGCTTTGACACGTACTCTGAGACCCAGTACTTC CASSFDTYSETQYF
TRBD2 TRBJ2-3 16 TRBV4-3 - TGCGCCAGCAGCCAACTAGCGGGAGCGGGCACAGATACGCAGTATTTT CASSQLAGAGTDTQYF
- TRBJ1-4 14 TRBV11-2 - TGTGCCAGCAGTCCGCGACAGGCTAATGAAAAACTGTTTTTT CASSPRQANEKLFF
TRBD1 TRBJ1-5 12 TRBV6-6 - TGTGCCGCGGGACAGATCAATCAGCCCCAGCATTTT CAAGQINQPQHF
- TRBJ2-2 14 TRBV7-3 - TGTGCCAGCAGCTCCACGAGGGGTACCGGGGAGCTGTTTTTT CASSSTRGTGELFF
- TRBJ2-7 13 TRBV10-3 - TGTGCCATCAGGTCGGACAACTCCTACGAGCAGTACTTC CAIRSDNSYEQYF
- TRBJ2-7 14 TRBV7-2 - TGTGCCAGCAGCACAACGGGACTCCAATACGAGCAGTACTTC CASSTTGLQYEQYF
- TRBJ1-6 13 TRBV18 - TGTGCCAGCTCACCATCAGGGGATTCACCCCTCCACTTT CASSPSGDSPLHF
- TRBJ2-7 14 TRBV6-6 - TGTGCCAGCAGTGGAACAGGCATCTCCTACGAGCAGTACTTC CASSGTGISYEQYF
TRBD1 TRBJ1-4 18 TRBV19 once TGTGCCAGTAGAACTGGGACAGGGGTGGGGGCAACTAATGAAAAACTGTTTTTT CASRTGTGVGATNEKLFF
TRBD1 TRBJ1-4 19 TRBV15 - TGTGCCACCAGCAGAGATAGGCAGTCTTGGAGACAGGGAATTGAAAAACTGTTTTTT CATSRDRQSWRQGIEKLFF
TRBD2 TRBJ2-1 19 TRBV4-3 - TGCGCCAGCAGCCAAGATTGGATACTAGCGGGGTTACGTTACAATGAGCAGTTCTTC CASSQDWILAGLRYNEQFF
TRBD2 TRBJ2-5 14 TRBV2 - TGTGCCAGCAACGCAGGGCGGGAGTATGGAACCCAGTACTTC CASNAGREYGTQYF
- TRBJ1-1 17 TRBV19 - TGTGCCAGTATGTTTGGGTTGGCAGGTAGTAAGAACACTGAAGCTTTCTTT CASMFGLAGSKNTEAFF
- TRBJ1-6 16 TRBV19 - TGTGCCAGTAGTATGACAGGCATCACCTATAATTCACCCCTCCACTTT CASSMTGITYNSPLHF
- TRBJ1-2 13 TRBV10-3 - TGTGCCATCAGTGAGTCGATGGGTCCTGGCTACACCTTC CAISESMGPGYTF
TRBD1 TRBJ2-7 15 TRBV28 - TGTGCCAGCAGTTCTGGACAGGGGGCGAGCTACGAGCAGTACTTC CASSSGQGASYEQYF
- TRBJ2-3 15 TRBV5-1 - TGCGCCAGCAGCTTGGCCACAGGGTGGGCAGATACGCAGTATTTT CASSLATGWADTQYF
TRBD1 TRBJ2-1 15 TRBV5-1 - TGCGCCAGCAGCCCCCCCCAAGGGGGCTTCAATGAGCAGTTCTTC CASSPPQGGFNEQFF
- TRBJ1-1 12 TRBV7-9 - TGTGCCAGCCGAAACCGGGGCACTGAAGCTTTCTTT CASRNRGTEAFF
TRBD2 TRBJ2-7 15 TRBV19 - TGTGCCAGTAGTACTCGGACTAGCGGGAGCTACGAGCAGTACTTC CASSTRTSGSYEQYF
- TRBJ1-1 14 TRBV7-2 - TGTGCCAGCAGCTTCGCCGGACTTTTCACTGAAGCTTTCTTT CASSFAGLFTEAFF
- TRBJ1-2 15 TRBV6-6 - TGTGCCAGCAGCTCCTTCCGGGGGGCCGACTATGGCTACACCTTC CASSSFRGADYGYTF
TRBD1 TRBJ2-7 14 TRBV10-3 - TGTGCCATCCAAGCCTCGACAGGGGCCTCCGAGCAGTACTTC CAIQASTGASEQYF
- TRBJ2-4 15 TRBV7-6 - TGTGCCAGCAGTGCGAACCATCTAGCCAAAAACATTCAGTACTTC CASSANHLAKNIQYF
- TRBJ1-5 14 TRBV5-6 - TGTGCCAGCAGCTTGCAGGCAGTCAATCAGCCCCAGCATTTT CASSLQAVNQPQHF
- TRBJ2-1 15 TRBV18 - TGTGCCAGCTCACAGGGGACGAGCTCCTACAATGAGCAGTTCTTC CASSQGTSSYNEQFF
- TRBJ2-5 12 TRBV29-1 - TGCAGCGCGGACGAAGCCGGGGGGACCCAGTACTTC CSADEAGGTQYF
TRBD1 TRBJ2-7 15 TRBV11-2 - TGTGCCAGCAGCTTGATAGGGACAGGGATTTACGAGCAGTACTTC CASSLIGTGIYEQYF
- TRBJ1-5 14 TRBV19 - TGTGCCAGTAGTGGGGCGAGGGGAGTTCAGCCCCAGCATTTT CASSGARGVQPQHF
- TRBJ2-1 12 TRBV11-3 - TGTGCCAGCAGCTCCGAGGGCCGACGGCAGTTCTTC CASSSEGRRQFF
- TRBJ2-4 15 TRBV5-6 - TGTGCCAGCAGCTTTCTTGCGCCAGCCAAAAACATTCAGTACTTC CASSFLAPAKNIQYF
TRBD1 TRBJ2-7 14 TRBV7-2 - TGTGCCAGCAGCCCGGGACAGGGCGTCGTCGAGCAGTACTTC CASSPGQGVVEQYF
- TRBJ1-1 14 TRBV21-1 - TGTGCCAGCAGGGCCGGACAGGGGCTCACTGAAGCTTTCTTT CASRAGQGLTEAFF
- TRBJ2-1 16 TRBV7-2 - TGTGCCAGCAGCTTAGGAGTAAATCTAATATACAATGAGCAGTTCTTC CASSLGVNLIYNEQFF
- TRBJ1-2 16 TRBV5-1 - TGCGCCAGCAGCTTGGGGGCGACAGGAGATAACTATGGCTACACCTTC CASSLGATGDNYGYTF
- TRBJ2-1 16 TRBV2 - TGTGCCAGCAGTGAAGATAAGCCATTCTCCTACAATGAGCAGTTCTTC CASSEDKPFSYNEQFF
- TRBJ2-2 16 TRBV5-1 once TGCGCCAGCAGCTTGGGACTTGCCACGAACACCGGGGAGCTGTTTTTT CASSLGLATNTGELFF
- TRBJ1-4 17 TRBV7-2 - TGTGCCAGCAGCTTCAAGCCCCGGGACCTCTTCACTCTTACCCCCCGGTTT CASSFKPRDLFTLTPRF
TRBD2 TRBJ2-1 15 TRBV6-6 - TGTGCCAGCAGTCTTAGCGGGAGGTCCTACAATGAGCAGTTCTTC CASSLSGRSYNEQFF
- TRBJ2-1 11 TRBV19 - TGTGCCAGGCGTGGGGACAATGAGCAGTTCTTC CARRGDNEQFF
- TRBJ1-2 15 TRBV21-1 - TGTGCCAGCAGCATCTTTTCAGGGACCCCCTATGGCTACACCTTC CASSIFSGTPYGYTF
TRBD1 TRBJ1-5 15 TRBV25-1 - TGTGCCAGCAGTGAGGGGACAGTGCCGGAGGAGCCCCAGCATTTT CASSEGTVPEEPQHF